This passage covers 27 T cell receptor beta chains from one sample sequenced in a study of monozygotic twins with inflammatory bowel disease. TCRdb reprocessed the 5' RACE reads and reports one entry per CDR3 protein, with no DNA. Its clone listing holds about 440,000 distinct CDR3 sequences. The sequencing sample was made of blood. The origin of the receptors is a human donor with ulcerative colitis or Crohn's disease, or a healthy co-twin of an affected twin (not recorded which).

The chain links TRBV27 to TRBJ2-7; the D call of TRBD1 rests on TCRdb alone, since no DNA is present to check it. Germline lookup yields CDR1 MNHEY and CDR2 SMNVEV (reference sequence). The CDR3 spans 14 residues. CDR3 in amino acids: CASSFGTLAGEQYF.

The chain uses TRBV28 and TRBJ2-1; there is no DNA to check the TCRdb D call of TRBD1. The V gene's germline CDR1 is MDHEN and CDR2 SYDVKM. The CDR3 contains 16 residues. Here the CDR3 reads CASIPPEARERDEQFF.

The CDR3 loop is CASRPPGLPTDTQYF. The V and J genes are TRBV6-1 and TRBJ2-3; TCRdb returns TRBD2, unconfirmable since there is no DNA. Germline-derived CDR1 and CDR2 are MNHNS and SASEGT. The CDR3 has 15 amino acids.

The V and J genes are TRBV11-1 and TRBJ2-5. CDR3 size: 16 residues. Germline values: CDR1 SGHAT, CDR2 FQDESV (reference sequence). CDR3 sequence: CASSPQVASIGETQYF.

The V gene is TRBV12-3 or TRBV12-4, the J gene TRBJ2-1; TCRdb outputs TRBD1, but without DNA this stays unchecked. The CDR3 contains 15 residues. CDR3 residues: CASIGDRASYNEQFF.

This sequence joins TRBV19 and TRBJ2-2; TCRdb indicates TRBD1, and absent DNA this call remains unverified. The CDR3 loop spans 15 amino acids. Per germline, CDR1 LNHDA and CDR2 SQIVND (reference sequence). This CDR3 reads CASSTGRGVTGELFF. Looking up the rest from reference TRBV19 and TRBJ2-2 gives the full variable domain: DGGITQSPKYLFRKEGQNVTLSCEQNLNHDAMYWYRQDPGQGLRLIYYSQIVNDFQKGDIAEGYSVSREKKESFPLTVTSAQKNPTAFYLCASSTGRGVTGELFFGEGSRLTVL.

The chain combines TRBV3-1 with TRBJ1-1; TCRdb calls TRBD1, which cannot be checked without DNA. The CDR3 totals 17 residues. Germline CDR1 and CDR2: LGHDT and YNNKEL (reference sequence). The CDR3 spells CASSQRTGPFLNTEAFF. Complete variable domain (other parts from reference TRBV3-1 and TRBJ1-1): DTAVSQTPKYLVTQMGNDKSIKCEQNLGHDTMYWYKQDSKKFLKIMFSYNNKELIINETVPNRFSPKSPDKAHLNLHINSLELGDSAVYFCASSQRTGPFLNTEAFFGQGTRLTVV.

V usage is TRBV7-6 and J usage is TRBJ2-2; TCRdb proposes TRBD1, but this gene call is untestable without DNA. Germline CDR1 reads SGHVS; CDR2 reads FNYEAQ. This CDR3 has 16 amino acids. The CDR3 spells CASSLVVEGQSGELFF.

The rearrangement uses TRBV27 and TRBJ2-7; as DNA is missing, the TRBD2 call by TCRdb cannot be tested. Germline values: CDR1 MNHEY, CDR2 SMNVEV (reference sequence). The CDR3 spans 16 residues. The CDR3 loop is CASSLLGSGSSYEQYF.

The rearrangement joins TRBV7-2 to TRBJ2-7; checking the TCRdb D call of TRBD1 is not possible without DNA. The CDR3 sequence is 15 residues long. Germline V lookup: CDR1 SGHTA, CDR2 FQGNSA. CDR3: CASSTAAGAFYEQYF.

The rearrangement links TRBV20-1 to TRBJ2-1; TCRdb outputs TRBD1, but without DNA this stays unchecked. Germline V gives CDR1 DFQATT, CDR2 SNEGSKA (reference sequence). CDR3 length equals 16 residues. Here the CDR3 reads CSADKLTGGSYNEQFF.

The chain has TRBV6-2 or TRBV6-3 and TRBJ2-2; TCRdb outputs TRBD1, but without DNA this stays unchecked. The germline CDR1 and CDR2 sequences are MNHEY and SVGEGT. The CDR3 is 18 residues long. CDR3 in amino acids: CASSPYAPTAANTGELFF.

The chain uses TRBV5-1 and TRBJ2-5; without DNA, the TCRdb call of TRBD1 cannot be checked. The CDR3 spans 12 residues. Looked up from germline, CDR1 is SGHRS and CDR2 is YFSETQ. CDR3 protein: CASRKGEETQYF.

The CDR3 loop is CASGDWAYNEQFF. J is TRBJ2-1 and V is TRBV12-3 or TRBV12-4; TCRdb gives TRBD1 as the D gene, but with no DNA this cannot be confirmed. This CDR3 comprises 13 residues.

The gene calls are TRBV7-9 and TRBJ2-1; the D call of TRBD2 rests on TCRdb alone, since no DNA is present to check it. The CDR3 covers 16 residues. Germline CDR1 SEHNR, CDR2 FQNEAQ (reference sequence). The CDR3 spells CASSSSGLVRTGEQFF.

The chain employs TRBV19 and TRBJ1-1; TCRdb names TRBD1, which stays unverified in the absence of DNA. Germline V gene sequence: CDR1 LNHDA, CDR2 SQIVND (reference sequence). The CDR3 is made up of 15 amino acids. CDR3 amino acids: CASSHPRTGRLGAFF.

The rearrangement joins TRBV6-1 to TRBJ1-2; TCRdb's assignment of TRBD1 cannot be checked, as there is no DNA. The germline gives CDR1 MNHNS, CDR2 SASEGT. The CDR3 has 17 amino acids. CDR3 residues: CASNLGGVTVANYGYTF.

The V gene is TRBV10-3, the J gene TRBJ2-7. CDR3 size: 11 residues. From germline, CDR1 is ENHRY and CDR2 SYGVKD. CDR3 protein: CATSETYEQYF.

The rearrangement links TRBV12-3 or TRBV12-4 to TRBJ1-5. The CDR3 length is 14 residues. CDR3 in amino acids: CASSLGAGGQPQHF.

V usage is TRBV19 and J usage is TRBJ2-3; lacking DNA, the TRBD1 call made by TCRdb goes unchecked. This CDR3 has 17 amino acids. Germline V CDR1 and CDR2: LNHDA, SQIVND (reference sequence). This CDR3 is CASSIPGQGTRTDTQYF.

V is TRBV5-1 and J is TRBJ1-1; TCRdb gives TRBD1 as the D gene, but with no DNA this cannot be confirmed. Germline values: CDR1 SGHRS, CDR2 YFSETQ. The CDR3 runs 15 residues. CDR3 sequence: CASSLNRGSNTEAFF.

This chain joins TRBV10-3 and TRBJ1-2; the D call of TRBD1 rests on TCRdb alone, since no DNA is present to check it. Germline lookup yields CDR1 ENHRY and CDR2 SYGVKD. The CDR3 runs 15 residues. The CDR3 reads CAISDPKGGVGGYTF.

V usage is TRBV19 and J usage is TRBJ2-7; TCRdb's D call of TRBD2 is untestable without DNA. Germline V gene sequence: CDR1 LNHDA, CDR2 SQIVND (reference sequence). CDR3 size: 13 residues. The CDR3 region is CASSRKGLDEQYF.

The chain is built from TRBV2 and TRBJ2-2; the TRBD1 assignment by TCRdb is unverifiable without DNA. The germline gives CDR1 SNHLY, CDR2 FYNNEI. This CDR3 comprises 14 residues. The CDR3 loop reads CASRLTGVAGELFF. The full variable domain, with the rest looked up from reference TRBV2 and TRBJ2-2, is EPEVTQTPSHQVTQMGQEVILRCVPISNHLYFYWYRQILGQKVEFLVSFYNNEISEKSEIFDDQFSVERPDGSNFTLKIRSTKLEDSAMYFCASRLTGVAGELFFGEGSRLTVL.

The genes are TRBV12-3 or TRBV12-4 and TRBJ1-5. The CDR3 is 12 residues long. The CDR3 region is CASSLPDQPQHF.

This chain connects TRBV20-1 to TRBJ2-7; no DNA is available, so the TRBD2 call from TCRdb remains unchecked. This CDR3 region has 14 residues. CDR1 DFQATT and CDR2 SNEGSKA come from the germline V gene (reference sequence). The CDR3 region is CSARIVAGPREQYF.

V usage is TRBV12-3 or TRBV12-4 and J usage is TRBJ2-1. This CDR3 is 15 amino acids long. The CDR3 is CASSFSGVFDNEQFF.